The present T cell receptor beta chain was sequenced within a study of T cell repertoires in cytomegalovirus infection. Per germline, CDR1 ENHRY and CDR2 SYGVKD. The CDR3 totals 16 residues. V lost 0 bases, J lost 2 bases, and 14 bases lay in between. This clonotype was seen more than once but under ten times. Its antigen is still unknown. TCRdb reprocessed the reads via MiXCR and lists one record per CDR3 protein. Of 700,000 to 850,000 distinct CDR3 sequences in the sample, over 25% were seen once. The starting material was cultured CD8+ T cells from PBMCs, obtained from culture after CMV antigen stimulation. The chain couples TRBV10-3 to TRBJ2-7, with D perhaps being TRBD1 or TRBD2 (6 bases each). This TCR was recovered from a human donor in good health (CMV status not recorded). Some clones in this sample may be carry-over from other donors' samples. DNA of the CDR3: TGTGCCATCAGTGAGTCCGGGGGCTTCGGCACCTACGAGCAGTACTTC. Its translation: CAISESGGFGTYEQYF.